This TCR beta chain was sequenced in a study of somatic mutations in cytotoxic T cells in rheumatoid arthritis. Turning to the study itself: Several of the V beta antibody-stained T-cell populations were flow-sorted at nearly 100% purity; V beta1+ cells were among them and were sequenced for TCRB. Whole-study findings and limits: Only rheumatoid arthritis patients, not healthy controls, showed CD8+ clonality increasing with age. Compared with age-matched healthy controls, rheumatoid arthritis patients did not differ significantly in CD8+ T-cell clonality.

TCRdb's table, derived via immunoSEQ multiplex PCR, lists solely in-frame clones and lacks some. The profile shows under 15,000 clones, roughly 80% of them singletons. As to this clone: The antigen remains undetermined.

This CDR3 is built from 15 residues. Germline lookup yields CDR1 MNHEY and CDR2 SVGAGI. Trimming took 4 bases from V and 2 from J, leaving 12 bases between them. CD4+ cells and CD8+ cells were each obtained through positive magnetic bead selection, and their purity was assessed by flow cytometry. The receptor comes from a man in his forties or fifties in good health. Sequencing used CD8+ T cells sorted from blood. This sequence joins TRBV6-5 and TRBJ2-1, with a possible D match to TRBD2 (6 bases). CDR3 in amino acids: CASSLGGLTYNEQFF. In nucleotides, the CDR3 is TGTGCCAGCAGTTTGGGGGGATTAACCTACAATGAGCAGTTCTTC.